This T cell receptor beta chain was recorded in a study of T cells in Graves' hyperthyroidism and ophthalmopathy. Germline CDR1 is KGHSH and CDR2 is LQKENI. This CDR3 contains 15 residues. The J segment lost 5 bases and the V segment lost 5 bases, leaving 10 bases of the junction unmatched. General observations from the study: Separating ophthalmopathy from stable hyperthyroidism was achieved by a 13 V-J model. Peripheral blood also featured most of the thyroid clonotypes expanded above 0.001.

RNA transcripts gave rise to amplified TCR beta CDR3 regions. First-round RT-PCR of the TCR CDR3 relied on the HTBI primer set. MiXCR was run by TCRdb on the multiplex PCR reads, yielding one entry per CDR3 protein. The profile shows approximately 430,000 distinct CDR3 sequences, about a sixth of them singletons. This clonotype turned up a few times. What it recognizes is unknown. Patients were excluded for uncontrolled infection, other autoimmune disease, pregnancy or lactation. Fresh peripheral blood, 9.5 to 10 ml of it, supplied the PBMCs. The chain couples TRBV18 to TRBJ2-7; 9 nucleotides agree with TRBD1. This clonotype originated in a woman aged 18-29 years with Graves' hyperthyroidism. Input material: blood. The CDR3 coding sequence is TGTGCCAGCTCATTTACCGGGACAGGGCAACACGAGCAGTACTTC. As protein: CASSFTGTGQHEQYF.